The present entry profiles one T cell receptor (beta chain) with its context. Its antigen specificity is not known. No base quality information exists; no much larger clone differs at one position. These data are taken from a study of blood T cell repertoires in COVID-19 (TCRdb year 2020). With regard to the full study: Samples covering the acute and convalescent phases of COVID-19 were provided by collaborators in the United States, Italy and Spain. The material from the prospective study consisted of cDNA or gDNA derived from T cells, B-cell-depleted T cells, or PBMCs. A de-identified subject ID, COVID-19 status, age in years and sex were almost always included in the sample metadata. HLA class I and class II types, where available, came from metadata supplied by the sample provider rather than from assay-based typing. Samples came from the ongoing ImmuneRACE study (first 160 participants) plus 1,254 subjects from 6 global collaborators. The dataset comprised deeply sampled blood TCRbeta repertoires from subjects exposed to, actively infected with, or recovered from COVID-19. The repertoires were made available in a free public database intended to serve as a resource for research on the immune response to SARS-CoV-2. Findings and caveats that apply to the study as a whole: How much clinical and demographic metadata was included differed by source and by participant, and the metadata was provided uncurated.

Collaborating institutions collected whole blood in K2EDTA tubes following their own protocols. For TCRbeta analysis, collaborators shipped samples as frozen whole blood, isolated PBMCs, or DNA extracted from either of those sample types. TCRbeta CDR3 regions were amplified from genomic DNA using the immunoSEQ Assay, a bias-controlled multiplex PCR. On the study's bioinformatics: Within the assay, amplification of reference gene primers was used to estimate how many nucleated cells each sample contained. To quantify the absolute abundance of each unique TCRbeta CDR3 rearrangement, sequence reads were collapsed and filtered. For each sample, productive Simpson clonality was calculated as the square root of Simpson's diversity index over productive rearrangements. TCRdb took this table from immuneACCESS and kept in-frame rearrangements with V and J called. Such tables lack part of the clones; where checked against another copy, unresolved V genes explain under half of the gap, and the rest is unexplained. That table furnishes V, J and clone size, whereas the DNA furnished D and trimming. The sample includes about 260,000 clones, with about 80% observed a single time. The leading ten clones occupy 1.9% of the sample.

Measured from the cysteine to the phenylalanine, the CDR3 is 14 residues long. This entry keeps only the CDR3 DNA: 42 bases, framed from base 1. CDR1 and CDR2, per the germline V gene, are MNHEY and SVGAGI. Here V drops 7 bases and J drops 7 bases, and the junction holds 4 bases not matched to any gene. The rearranged chain carries TRBV6-5 and TRBJ2-1; 13 bases in the junction line up with TRBD2. The clonotype was recovered from a woman of 80 years or more with acute or convalescent COVID-19. The sample consisted of peripheral blood. The sequenced DNA: TGTGCCAGCACCCAGGGACTAGCGGGGAATGAGCAGTTCTTC. This encodes CASTQGLAGNEQFF.